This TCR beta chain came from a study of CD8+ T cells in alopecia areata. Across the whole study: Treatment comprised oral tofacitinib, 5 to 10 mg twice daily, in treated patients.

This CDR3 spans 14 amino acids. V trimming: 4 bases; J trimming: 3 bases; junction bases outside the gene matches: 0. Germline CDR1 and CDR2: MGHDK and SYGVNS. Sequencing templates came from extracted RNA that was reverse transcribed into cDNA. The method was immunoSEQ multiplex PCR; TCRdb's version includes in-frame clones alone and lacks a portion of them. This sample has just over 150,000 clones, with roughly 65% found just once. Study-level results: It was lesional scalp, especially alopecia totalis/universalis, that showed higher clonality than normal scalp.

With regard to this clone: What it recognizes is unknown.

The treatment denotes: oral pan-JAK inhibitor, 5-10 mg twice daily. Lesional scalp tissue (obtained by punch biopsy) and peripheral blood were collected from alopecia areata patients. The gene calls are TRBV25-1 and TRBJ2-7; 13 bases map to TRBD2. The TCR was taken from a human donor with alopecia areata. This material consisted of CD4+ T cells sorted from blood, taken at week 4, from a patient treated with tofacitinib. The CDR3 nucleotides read TGTGCCAGCAGTGGGACTAGCGGGGGCTACGAGCAGTACTTC. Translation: CASSGTSGGYEQYF.